This T cell receptor (beta chain) was observed in a study of T cells in localized non-small cell lung cancer. Whole-study results and caveats: Maximal T cell clonality occurred in uninvolved adjacent lung, with tumor ranking below it. Greater T cell density in blood accompanied longer overall survival.

The assay was immunoSEQ multiplex PCR, and TCRdb's table has in-frame clones only and misses some. In the table there are about 52,000 clones, around 87% of which are singletons. Germline values: CDR1 MNHNS, CDR2 SASEGT. V was shortened by 4 bases and J by 8 bases, with 11 bases between the two germline ends. This CDR3 has 13 amino acids. In regard to this clone: What it binds is not known.

Source: PBMCs, taken before any cancer treatment. The TCR was taken from a female donor with stage II lung adenocarcinoma. This chain uses TRBV6-1 with TRBJ1-4; no clear D. The CDR3 coding sequence is TGTGCCAGCAGTGCCGGACGAACGGAAAAACTGTTTTTT. Translated: CASSAGRTEKLFF.